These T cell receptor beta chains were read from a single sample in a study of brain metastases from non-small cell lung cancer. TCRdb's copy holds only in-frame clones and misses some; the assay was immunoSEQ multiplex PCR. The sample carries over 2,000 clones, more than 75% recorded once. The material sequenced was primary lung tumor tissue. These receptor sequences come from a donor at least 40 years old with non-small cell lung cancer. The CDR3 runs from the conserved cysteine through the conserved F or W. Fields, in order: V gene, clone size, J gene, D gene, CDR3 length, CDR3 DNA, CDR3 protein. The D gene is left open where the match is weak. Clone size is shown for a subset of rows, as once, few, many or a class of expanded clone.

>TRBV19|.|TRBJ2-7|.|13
TGTGCCAGTAGTAGAAGCAGGGGGGGCGAGCAGTACTTC
CASSRSRGGEQYF
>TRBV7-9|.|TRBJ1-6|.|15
TGTGCCAGCGGGGAGGTCGGCGGTCTGAATTCACCCCTCCACTTT
CASGEVGGLNSPLHF
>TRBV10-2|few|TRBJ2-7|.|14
TGCGCCAGCAGTGAGTCAGGGGATGGGGGGGAGCAGTACTTC
CASSESGDGGEQYF
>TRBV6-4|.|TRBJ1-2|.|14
TGTGCCAGCAGTGACTCGGGCAGGGCAGGAGGCTACACCTTC
CASSDSGRAGGYTF
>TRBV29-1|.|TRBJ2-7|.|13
TGCAGCGTTGAAGAATCTACAGGGAACGAGCAGTACTTC
CSVEESTGNEQYF
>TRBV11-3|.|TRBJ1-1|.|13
TGTGCCAGCGCCCCACAGGAGAGCACTGAAGCTTTCTTT
CASAPQESTEAFF
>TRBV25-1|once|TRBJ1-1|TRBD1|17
TGTGCCAGCACCTCAAGTCCCGGGACAGGGGCGCTCGCTGAAGCTTTCTTT
CASTSSPGTGALAEAFF
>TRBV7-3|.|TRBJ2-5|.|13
TGTGCCAGCAGCTTAGGGAATCAAGAGACTCAGTACTTC
CASSLGNQETQYF
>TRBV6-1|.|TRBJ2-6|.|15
TGTGCCAGCAGTGAGGACAACTCTGGGGCCAACGTCCTGACTTTC
CASSEDNSGANVLTF
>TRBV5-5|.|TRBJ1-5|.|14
TGTGCCAGCAGCTTGCACGGCGGTGAAGTGCCCCAGCATTTT
CASSLHGGEVPQHF
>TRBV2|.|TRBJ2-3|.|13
TGTGTCAGCAGCTATGCAGGAGGGGGAACGCAGTATTTT
CVSSYAGGGTQYF
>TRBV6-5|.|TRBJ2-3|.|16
TGTGCCAGCAGTTACGGCATGGGGGGTTCAGGGGATACGCAGTATTTT
CASSYGMGGSGDTQYF
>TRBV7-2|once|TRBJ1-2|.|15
TGTGCCAGCAGCTCCTACAGGATCGACCTCTATGGCTACACCTTC
CASSSYRIDLYGYTF
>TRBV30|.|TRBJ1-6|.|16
TGTGCTTTTCGGGTCGGGGAGGAGCAGAGTAATTCACCCCTCCACTTT
CAFRVGEEQSNSPLHF
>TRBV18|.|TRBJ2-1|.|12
TGTGTCAGCTCCCATAGCCCGGGGGGCAAGTTCTTC
CVSSHSPGGKFF
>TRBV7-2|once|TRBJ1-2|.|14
TGTGTCAGCAGCTTAACCCTCGAGGTCGGTGGCTACACCTTC
CVSSLTLEVGGYTF
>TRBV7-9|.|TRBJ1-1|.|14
TGTGTCAGCAGCTTAGGATCGGGGATCACTGAAGCTTTCTTT
CVSSLGSGITEAFF
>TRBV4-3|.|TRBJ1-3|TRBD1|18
TGCGCCAGCAGCCGCATAACAGGGGGTATTACCTCTGGAAACACCATATATTTT
CASSRITGGITSGNTIYF
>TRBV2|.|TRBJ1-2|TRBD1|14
TGTGCCAGCAGGGGGACAGGGGCTAACTATGGCTACACCTTC
CASRGTGANYGYTF
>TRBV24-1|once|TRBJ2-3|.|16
TGTGCCACCAGTGACCCGGGCCGAGGGATGGAGGATACGCAGTATTTT
CATSDPGRGMEDTQYF